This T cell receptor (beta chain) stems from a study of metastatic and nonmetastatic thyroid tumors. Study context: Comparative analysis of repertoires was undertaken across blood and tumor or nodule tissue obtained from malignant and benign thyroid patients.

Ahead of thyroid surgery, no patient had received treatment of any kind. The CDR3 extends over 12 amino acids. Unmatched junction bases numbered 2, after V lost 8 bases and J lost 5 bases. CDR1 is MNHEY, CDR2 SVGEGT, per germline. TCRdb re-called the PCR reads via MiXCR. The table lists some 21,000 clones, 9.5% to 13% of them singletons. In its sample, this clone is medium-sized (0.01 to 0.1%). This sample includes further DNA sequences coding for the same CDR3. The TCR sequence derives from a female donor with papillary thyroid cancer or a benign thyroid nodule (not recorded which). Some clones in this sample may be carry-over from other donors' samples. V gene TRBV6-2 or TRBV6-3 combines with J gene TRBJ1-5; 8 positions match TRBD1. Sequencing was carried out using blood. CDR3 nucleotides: TGTGCCAGCCGACAGGGGCATCAGCCCCAGCATTTT. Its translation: CASRQGHQPQHF.